Shown below are 15 T cell receptor beta chains from a single sample sequenced in a study of chemoradiotherapy in HPV16-positive cancers. Clones were sequenced by immunoSEQ multiplex PCR, and TCRdb holds only the in-frame ones, with some missing. The sample yields around 950 clones, approximately 80% seen once. The material was tumor tissue, obtained from a patient who underwent chemoradiotherapy. The receptor set was obtained from a human donor with HPV-associated anogenital cancer.

The gene calls are TRBV11-2 and TRBJ1-1; D gene ambiguous. Germline values: CDR1 SGHAT, CDR2 FQNNGV. This CDR3 has 12 residues. Deletions cut 0 bases from V and 10 bases from J, with 9 bases between. This chain's CDR3 is CASSLDYGLAFF. The CDR3 nucleotides read TGTGCCAGCAGCTTAGATTACGGGTTAGCTTTCTTT.

This chain uses TRBV27 with TRBJ1-4; the D gene is possibly TRBD1 (5 bases). CDR1 and CDR2 from the germline V gene are MNHEY and SMNVEV (reference sequence). This CDR3 comprises 15 residues. V lost 8 bases, J lost 0 bases, and 13 bases lay in between. The CDR3 sequence is CASHPGGATNEKLFF. Written as DNA, the CDR3 is TGTGCCAGCCATCCCGGGGGGGCAACTAATGAAAAACTGTTTTTT. Full variable domain (remainder filled in from reference TRBV27 and TRBJ1-4): EAQVTQNPRYLITVTGKKLTVTCSQNMNHEYMSWYRQDPGLGLRQIYYSMNVEVTDKGDVPEGYKVSRKEKRNFPLILESPSPNQTSLYFCASHPGGATNEKLFFGSGTQLSVL.

On this clone itself: A read error may account for a junction end that differs from germline. The V call is TRBV7-7, the J call TRBJ2-5, with D possibly being TRBD1 (5 bases). CDR3 size: 15 residues. Germline lookup yields CDR1 SSHAT and CDR2 FNYEAQ (reference sequence). CDR3 sequence reads: CASSLEAGLGETQYF. For the CDR3, the DNA is TGTGCTAGCAGCTTAGAAGCAGGGCTCGGGGAGACCCAGTACTTC.

The chain recombines TRBV30 with TRBJ2-2; tentatively, D is TRBD1 (5 bases). V lost 3 bases to trimming and J lost 6 bases, with 11 bases between them. Per germline, CDR1 GTSNPN and CDR2 SVGIG (reference sequence). CDR3 size: 13 residues. The CDR3 nucleotides read TGTGCCTGGAGCAGGGTGGGATCCGGGGAGCTGTTTTTT. This encodes CAWSRVGSGELFF. Drawing the rest from reference TRBV30 and TRBJ2-2, the complete variable domain is SQTIHQWPATLVQPVGSPLSLECTVEGTSNPNLYWYRQAAGRGLQLLFYSVGIGQISSEVPQNLSASRPQDRQFILSSKKLLLSDSGFYLCAWSRVGSGELFFGEGSRLTVL.

V usage is TRBV10-2 and J usage is TRBJ2-7, with 8 bases that match TRBD1. CDR1 is WSHSY, CDR2 SAAADI, per germline. This CDR3 has 18 residues. With V trimmed by 0 bases and J by 3 bases, 13 bases remained unmatched. CDR3 region: CASSESANDRGWSYEQYF. Written as DNA, the CDR3 is TGCGCCAGCAGTGAGTCGGCGAACGACAGGGGCTGGAGCTACGAGCAGTACTTC.

The rearrangement links TRBV7-2 to TRBJ2-2; D possibly matches TRBD1 or TRBD2 (5 bases each). Germline V gene sequence: CDR1 SGHTA, CDR2 FQGNSA. This CDR3 spans 15 amino acids. V was shortened by 4 bases and J by 5 bases, with 14 bases between the two germline ends. The CDR3 reads CASSYRSGGTGELFF. For the CDR3, the DNA is TGTGCCAGCAGCTATCGTAGTGGGGGAACCGGGGAGCTGTTTTTT. Looking up the rest from reference TRBV7-2 and TRBJ2-2 gives the full variable domain: GAGVSQSPSNKVTEKGKDVELRCDPISGHTALYWYRQSLGQGLEFLIYFQGNSAPDKSGLPSDRFSAERTGGSVSTLTIQRTQQEDSAVYLCASSYRSGGTGELFFGEGSRLTVL.

This clone was recorded a few times. The chain couples TRBV30 to TRBJ2-3; 7 bases align to TRBD1. The CDR3 contains 12 residues. The germline CDR1 and CDR2 sequences are GTSNPN and SVGIG (reference sequence). The ends lost 7 bases at V and 0 bases at J; junction bases unmatched: 1. The CDR3 DNA reads TGTGCCTACAGGGGTAGCACAGATACGCAGTATTTT. Translated, it gives CAYRGSTDTQYF.

The chain joins TRBV20-1 to TRBJ1-2; no clear D gene. The V end was cut by 7 bases, the J end by 7 bases, with 7 bases between. The germline gives CDR1 DFQATT, CDR2 SNEGSKA (reference sequence). The CDR3 contains 9 residues. As DNA, the CDR3 is TGCAGTGGGGCTCCTGGCTACACCTTC. Amino acid sequence: CSGAPGYTF.

In its sample, this clone was seen once. The chain couples TRBV20-1 to TRBJ2-5; D perhaps matches TRBD1 (5 bases). V gave up 7 bases and J gave up 0 bases, with 6 bases separating them. The CDR3 runs to 11 residues. Per germline, CDR1 DFQATT and CDR2 SNEGSKA (reference sequence). CDR3 nucleotides: TGCAGTGGGGGCAACCAAGAGACCCAGTACTTC. It translates to CSGGNQETQYF.

The rearrangement uses TRBV6-5 and TRBJ1-4; 9 bases map to TRBD1. The V gene's germline CDR1 is MNHEY and CDR2 SVGAGI. Trimming at V came to 6 bases and at J to 11 bases, leaving 7 bases not matched to a gene. The CDR3 runs 13 residues. The CDR3 region is CASSKGQGRKLFF. CDR3 DNA sequence: TGTGCCAGCAGCAAGGGACAGGGAAGGAAACTGTTTTTT.

In this sample, this clone turned up a few times. J is TRBJ2-5 and V is TRBV6-1; the D is unclear. The CDR3 sequence is 11 residues long. The germline V and J ends were trimmed by 4 bases and 2 bases, with 2 bases remaining between them. The germline CDR1 and CDR2 sequences are MNHNS and SASEGT. The CDR3 sequence is CASSAQETQYF. In DNA form, the CDR3 reads TGTGCCAGCAGTGCACAAGAGACCCAGTACTTC.

The rearrangement joins TRBV6-6 to TRBJ1-6, with TRBD1 as a possible D gene (6 bases). The ends were cut back, 6 bases at V and 5 bases at J, with 17 bases in the middle. From germline, CDR1 is MNHNY and CDR2 SVGAGI (reference sequence). This CDR3 comprises 16 residues. CDR3 region: CASSPGRGSHNSPLHF. The DNA of the CDR3 is TGTGCCAGCAGCCCCGGGAGGGGGTCTCATAATTCACCCCTCCACTTT.

The J gene is TRBJ2-5, the V gene TRBV2; D unclear. The V and J ends lost 2 bases and 4 bases respectively, with 11 bases between them. Germline CDR1 is SNHLY and CDR2 is FYNNEI. This CDR3 has 14 residues. In DNA, the CDR3 is TGTGCCAGCAGTGAACGGTCTCAGCGAGAGACCCAGTACTTC. Its translation: CASSERSQRETQYF.

The CDR3 protein is CASSLDQVSEQYF. The CDR3 nucleotides are TGTGCCAGCAGCTTAGATCAGGTCTCCGAGCAGTACTTC. J is TRBJ2-7 and V is TRBV11-3; D gene unclear. The ends were cut back, 0 bases at V and 6 bases at J, with 9 bases in the middle. The CDR3 totals 13 residues. The germline gives CDR1 SGHNT, CDR2 YENEEA.

This chain links TRBV5-1 with TRBJ2-7; TRBD1 matches 7 bases. The CDR3 runs to 13 residues. Germline V gene data show CDR1 as SGHRS and CDR2 as YFSETQ. V shed 5 bases, J shed 2 bases, and the junction held 4 bases outside the gene matches. CDR3 DNA sequence: TGCGCCAGCAGAAGACAGGGTGCCTACGAGCAGTACTTC. It codes for CASRRQGAYEQYF.